Following are 10 T cell receptor beta chains from one sample sequenced in a study of T cell responses to AZD1222 COVID-19 vaccine. Clones were read by immunoSEQ multiplex PCR, and TCRdb kept only the in-frame ones, dropping some. The sample lists about 50,000 clones, approximately 80% occurring once. The source was peripheral blood, collected 28 days after the second AZD1222 dose. The receptors shown here come from an adult who received the AZD1222 COVID-19 vaccine.

This chain uses TRBV10-3 with TRBJ2-2; maybe TRBD1 (6 bases). This CDR3 has 17 residues. Germline values: CDR1 ENHRY, CDR2 SYGVKD. V was cut by 0 bases and J by 6 bases, with 17 bases left in between. The CDR3 sequence: CAISESGAGKNAGELFF. The CDR3 DNA reads as TGTGCCATCAGTGAGTCGGGGGCAGGGAAAAACGCCGGGGAGCTGTTTTTT.

This chain joins TRBV7-2 and TRBJ2-3; TRBD2 agrees at 13 bases. CDR1 is SGHTA, CDR2 FQGNSA, per germline. The CDR3 covers 18 residues. The junction had 9 bases not matched to a gene; V was cut back by 2 bases and J by 4 bases. The CDR3: CASSLFGTSGTSADTQYF. The CDR3 coding sequence is TGTGCCAGCAGCTTATTCGGGACTAGCGGGACGTCAGCAGATACGCAGTATTTT.

This chain links TRBV28 with TRBJ2-1, with D possibly matching TRBD2 (6 bases). This CDR3 spans 15 amino acids. V shed 4 bases and J shed 6 bases, with 16 bases lying between them. Germline-derived CDR1 and CDR2 are MDHEN and SYDVKM. This chain's CDR3 is CASSSPGTSGNEQFF. In nucleotides, the CDR3 is TGTGCCAGCAGTTCTCCCGGGACTTCTGGCAATGAGCAGTTCTTC.

The chain employs TRBV28 and TRBJ1-2, with D hard to call. The CDR3 is 13 residues long. Trimming left V 5 bases short and J 5 bases short, with 12 bases between. Germline V gene data show CDR1 as MDHEN and CDR2 as SYDVKM. The CDR3 region has the DNA TGTGCCAGCAGTCTTCTTGGTACTTATGGCTACACCTTC. As protein: CASSLLGTYGYTF.

DNA of the CDR3: TGTGCCAGCAGTGACAGGGTCGATGAGCAGTTCTTC. The encoded protein is CASSDRVDEQFF. The chain is built from TRBV6-1 and TRBJ2-1, with D possibly TRBD1 on 5 matching bases. In germline, CDR1 is MNHNS, CDR2 SASEGT. This CDR3 has 12 amino acids. Between the trimmed V and J ends, which lost 3 bases and 8 bases, there was a span of 8 bases.

The chain is built from TRBV19 and TRBJ1-5; TRBD1 agrees at 10 bases. J was trimmed by 4 bases and V by 9 bases; bases with no gene match: 9. CDR1 LNHDA and CDR2 SQIVND come from the germline V gene (reference sequence). The CDR3 spans 15 residues. The CDR3: CASRLGTGVNQPQHF. Written as DNA, the CDR3 is TGTGCCAGCCGACTCGGGACAGGGGTGAATCAGCCCCAGCATTTT. Together with reference TRBV19 and TRBJ1-5, the CDR3 gives the full variable domain: DGGITQSPKYLFRKEGQNVTLSCEQNLNHDAMYWYRQDPGQGLRLIYYSQIVNDFQKGDIAEGYSVSREKKESFPLTVTSAQKNPTAFYLCASRLGTGVNQPQHFGDGTRLSIL.

The gene calls are TRBV9 and TRBJ2-2; 10 positions match TRBD2. Unmatched junction bases numbered 3, after V lost 7 bases and J lost 3 bases. Germline loops: CDR1 SGDLS, CDR2 YYNGEE. The CDR3 runs 14 residues. CDR3 bases: TGTGCCAGCCGAGGACTAGCGGACACCGGGGAGCTGTTTTTT. Its protein is CASRGLADTGELFF.

The chain combines TRBV3-1 (or the pseudogene TRBV3-2) with TRBJ1-3; no reliable D call. Germline V gene lookup returns CDR1 LGHDT and CDR2 YNNKEL (reference sequence). The CDR3 spans 15 residues. V was trimmed by 4 bases and J by 0 bases, leaving 10 bases between them. The CDR3 is CASSPEASSGNTIYF. In DNA form, the CDR3 reads TGTGCCAGCAGCCCCGAGGCCAGCTCTGGAAACACCATATATTTT.

This chain joins TRBV3-1 (or the pseudogene TRBV3-2) and TRBJ2-2, with D possibly TRBD1 on 6 matching bases. V was pared by 5 bases and J by 7 bases, with 14 bases between. The CDR3 covers 14 residues. From germline, CDR1 is LGHDT and CDR2 YNNKEL (reference sequence). The CDR3 loop is CASSRTEVNGELFF. The CDR3 bases are TGTGCCAGCAGCAGGACAGAGGTGAACGGGGAGCTGTTTTTT.

V and J are TRBV10-3 and TRBJ2-5; D possibly uses TRBD1 or TRBD2 (5 bases each). Germline CDR1 is ENHRY and CDR2 is SYGVKD. This CDR3 spans 16 amino acids. V lost 4 bases and J lost 7, with 22 bases in between. Here the CDR3 reads CAISGTKYGTAGTQYF. CDR3 coding DNA: TGTGCCATCAGTGGGACAAAGTACGGGACCGCGGGGACCCAGTACTTC.